Shown below are 7 T cell receptor beta chains from a single sample sequenced in a study of T cell clonality in common variable immunodeficiency. Overall study findings and caveats: In common variable immunodeficiency, TCR beta chains reportedly carried fewer deletions and N-nucleotide insertions.

Antigens for these TCRs are unknown. Sequencing was performed with immunoSEQ multiplex PCR; in TCRdb, only in-frame clones are kept and a portion is missing. There are tens of thousands of clones in the sample, none observed a single time. Sequenced material: peripheral blood mononuclear cells. These receptors were obtained from a human donor with common variable immunodeficiency.

This clone was observed a few times. With the read ending 3 residues before the CDR3 end, the germline J gene is used to fill in that end. This chain connects TRBV6-1 to TRBJ2-5; 7 positions match TRBD1. The CDR3 has 12 residues. Germline V gives CDR1 MNHNS, CDR2 SASEGT. Unmatched junction bases numbered 0, after V lost 4 bases and J lost 4 bases. CDR3 DNA (partial): TGTGCCAGCAGTGGGACAGGAGAGACC. Protein sequence: CASSGTGET. The whole CDR3 sequence reads CASSGTGETQYF.

The sample holds many counts of this clone. The CDR3 end lies 3 residues beyond the end of the read and is filled in from the germline J gene. The V gene is TRBV20-1, the J gene TRBJ1-1; D might be TRBD1 (5 bases). Germline V CDR1 and CDR2: DFQATT, SNEGSKA (reference sequence). V was clipped by 3 bases and J by 2 bases, with 10 bases between them. The CDR3 has 13 residues. The CDR3 bases that were read are TGCAGTGCTAGCCTGCAGGGCAACACTGAA. Protein product: CSASLQGNTE. The full CDR3 is CSASLQGNTEAFF.

This clone has a count of ten or more. The read terminates 3 residues ahead of where the CDR3 ends, so the germline J gene completes it. The V and J genes are TRBV19 and TRBJ1-5; 9 positions match TRBD1. CDR3 length equals 14 residues. Germline V gives CDR1 LNHDA, CDR2 SQIVND (reference sequence). V shed 9 bases and J 5 bases; nucleotides not matched to a gene: 8. The sequenced CDR3 bases are TGTGCCAGCTGGGACAGGGAGTTTGATCAGCCC. Amino acids: CASWDREFDQP. The complete CDR3 reads CASWDREFDQPQHF.

This clone has just a few counts. The read comes to an end 3 residues before the CDR3 does, leaving the germline J gene to fill in the end. The J gene is TRBJ2-3, the V gene TRBV7-6; either TRBD1 or TRBD2 may supply D (6 bases each). The germline CDR1 and CDR2 sequences are SGHVS and FNYEAQ. CDR3 size: 16 residues. Trimming shortened V by 5 bases and J by 3 bases, and 18 bases separated the two germline ends. CDR3 bases read: TGTGCCAGCAGCCCACCCGTCTGGAGGGGGACAGATACG. Its protein product is CASSPPVWRGTDT. The CDR3, in full, reads CASSPPVWRGTDTQYF.

This clone was observed many times. The chain's CDR3 is CSVGGRRIGEKLFF. The sequenced CDR3 bases are TGCAGCGTGGGGGGACGGCGGATTGGTGAAAAA. The J gene is TRBJ1-4, the V gene TRBV29-1, with D possibly TRBD1 on 5 matching bases. The read finishes 3 residues shy of the CDR3 end, and the germline J gene is used to complete it. Germline values: CDR1 SQVTM, CDR2 ANQGSEA. The CDR3 consists of 14 residues. V was cut by 6 bases and J by 7 bases, with 18 bases left in between.

Of note for this clone: The read ends 3 residues early relative to the CDR3; the germline J gene fills the gap. J is TRBJ2-7 and V is TRBV30, with TRBD1 identical over 9 bases. This CDR3 has 14 amino acids. Germline V gene lookup returns CDR1 GTSNPN and CDR2 SVGIG (reference sequence). Unmatched junction bases numbered 11, after V lost 6 bases and J lost 5 bases. This CDR3 is CACSLQGALNEQYF. The part of the CDR3 DNA that was read is TGTGCCTGCAGCCTACAGGGGGCACTTAACGAG.

This clone came up many times. The CDR3 is cut off 3 residues early in the read; its end comes from the germline J gene. J is TRBJ1-1 and V is TRBV19; 9 nucleotides align to TRBD1. CDR3 size: 14 residues. From germline, CDR1 is LNHDA and CDR2 SQIVND (reference sequence). This CDR3 is CATTRTGGEGRAFF. Partial CDR3 DNA: TGTGCCACTACCCGCACAGGGGGCGAAGGACGG.